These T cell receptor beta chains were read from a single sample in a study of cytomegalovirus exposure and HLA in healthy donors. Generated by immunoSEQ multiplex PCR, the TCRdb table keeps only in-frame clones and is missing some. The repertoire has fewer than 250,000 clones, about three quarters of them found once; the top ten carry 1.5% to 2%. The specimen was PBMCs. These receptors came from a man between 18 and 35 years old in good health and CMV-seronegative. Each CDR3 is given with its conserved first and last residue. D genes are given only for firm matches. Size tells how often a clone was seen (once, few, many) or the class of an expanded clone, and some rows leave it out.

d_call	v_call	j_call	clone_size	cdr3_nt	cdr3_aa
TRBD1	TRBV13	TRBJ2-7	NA	TGTGCCAGCAGGGGACAGCGTGATAAGAGAGAGCAGTACTTC	CASRGQRDKREQYF
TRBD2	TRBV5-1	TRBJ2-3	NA	TGCGCCAGCGGACTTAGCGGGACTGGCACAGATACGCAGTATTTT	CASGLSGTGTDTQYF
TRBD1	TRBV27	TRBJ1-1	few	TGTGCCAGCAGTCCCGGGACAGGGACCCTCGGAGCTTTCTTT	CASSPGTGTLGAFF
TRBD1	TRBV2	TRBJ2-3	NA	TGTGCCAGCAGTGGCGGGTGGTGGACAGGCGGCACAGATACGCAGTATTTT	CASSGGWWTGGTDTQYF
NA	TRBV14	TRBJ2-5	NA	TGTGCCAGCAGCCGATTACTAGCAAAGAAAGAGACCCAGTACTTC	CASSRLLAKKETQYF
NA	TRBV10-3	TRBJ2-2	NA	TGTGCCATCAGTGAGTCGACGACAGGACCCGGGGAGCTGTTTTTT	CAISESTTGPGELFF
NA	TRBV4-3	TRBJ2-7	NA	TGCGCCAGCAGCCAATACTCGGGGACCTACGAGCAGTACTTC	CASSQYSGTYEQYF
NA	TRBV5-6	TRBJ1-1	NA	TGTGCCAGCAGCTTGCTGTGGGGCGGTGTCACTGAAGCTTTCTTT	CASSLLWGGVTEAFF
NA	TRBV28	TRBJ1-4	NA	TGTGCCAGCAGTTTGCGGGAAAAACTGTTTTTT	CASSLREKLFF
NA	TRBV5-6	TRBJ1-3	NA	TGTGCCAGCAGCTTGGCCGGCGGGGCCCACACCATATATTTT	CASSLAGGAHTIYF
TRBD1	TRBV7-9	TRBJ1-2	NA	TGTGCCAGCAGCCTTCCGGACAGGGTTCATGGCTACACCTTC	CASSLPDRVHGYTF
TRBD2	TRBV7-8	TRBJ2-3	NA	TGTGCCAGCAGCCCCATGCGGGCTAGCGGGAGTAGAGATACGCAGTATTTT	CASSPMRASGSRDTQYF
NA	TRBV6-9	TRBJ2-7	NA	TGTGCCAGCAGCGACCGGGGTCGATTCTGCTACGAGCAGTACTTC	CASSDRGRFCYEQYF
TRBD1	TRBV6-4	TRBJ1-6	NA	TGTGCCAGCAGTGAAGGGGGCCCCGAGGGCAATTCACCCCTCCACTTT	CASSEGGPEGNSPLHF
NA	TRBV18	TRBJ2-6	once	TGTGCCAGCTCACCCAGGCAGGGTGGGGCCAACGTCCTGACTTTC	CASSPRQGGANVLTF
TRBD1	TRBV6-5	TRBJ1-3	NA	TGTGCCAGCAGTTACGGCCAGGGGGCTGGAAACACCATATATTTT	CASSYGQGAGNTIYF
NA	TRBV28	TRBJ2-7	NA	TGTGCCAGCAGTCCCGCCTACGAGCAGTACTTC	CASSPAYEQYF
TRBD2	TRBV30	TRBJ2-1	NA	TGTGCCTCAAGCGGGGGGGCCTACCATTCTGAGCAGTTCTTC	CASSGGAYHSEQFF
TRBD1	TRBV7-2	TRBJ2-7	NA	TGTGCCAGCAGCTTACAGGCCGGGACAGAGATCTACGAGCAGTACTTC	CASSLQAGTEIYEQYF
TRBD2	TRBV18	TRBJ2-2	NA	TGTGCCAGCTCATCAGTCGGGACTAGCGGGGCCAACACCGGGGAGCTGTTTTTT	CASSSVGTSGANTGELFF
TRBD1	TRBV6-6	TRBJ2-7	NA	TGTGCCAGCAGCGGGACAGTAGATCCCTACGAGCAGTACTTC	CASSGTVDPYEQYF
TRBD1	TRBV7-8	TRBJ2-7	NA	TGTGCCAGCAGTCGAACCAAGGGACAGGTCAACGAGCAGTACTTC	CASSRTKGQVNEQYF
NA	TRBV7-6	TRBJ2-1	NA	TGTGCCAGCAGCTTAGACCGGTCCTACAATGAGCAGTTCTTC	CASSLDRSYNEQFF
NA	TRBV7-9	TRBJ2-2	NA	TGTGCCAGCAGCCCTACGCGAGCCGGGGAGCTGTTTTTT	CASSPTRAGELFF
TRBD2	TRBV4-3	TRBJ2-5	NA	TGCGCCAGCAGCCAAGATATTAACGGGGGGACCCAAGAGACCCAGTACTTC	CASSQDINGGTQETQYF
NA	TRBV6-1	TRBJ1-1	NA	TGTGCCAGCAGTTTACAGGGCTTCATGAACACTGAAGCTTTCTTT	CASSLQGFMNTEAFF
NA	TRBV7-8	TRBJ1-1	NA	TGTGCCAGCAGCGGGGACATACGCATGAACACTGAAGCTTTCTTT	CASSGDIRMNTEAFF
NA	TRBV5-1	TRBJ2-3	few	TGCGCCAGCAGTCCTCCTAGCGGTGGGGGGCAAGATACGCAGTATTTT	CASSPPSGGGQDTQYF
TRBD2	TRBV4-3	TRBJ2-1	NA	TGCGCCAGCAGCCTGAAAGGTACTAGCGGTGACGAGCAGTTCTTC	CASSLKGTSGDEQFF
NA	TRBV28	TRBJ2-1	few	TGTGCCAGCAGTTTCGGGATCCCCTCCTACAATGAGCAGTTCTTC	CASSFGIPSYNEQFF
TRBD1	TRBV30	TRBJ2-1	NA	TGTGCCTGGAGACCGGGACAGGGGTACCATGAGCAGTTCTTC	CAWRPGQGYHEQFF
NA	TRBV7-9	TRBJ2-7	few	TGTGCCAGCGCCTCCGGCGGAGCTAGAAGCTACGAGCAGTACTTC	CASASGGARSYEQYF
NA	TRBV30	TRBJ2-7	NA	TGTGCCTGGAATCAGGGCGCCTCCTACGAGCAGTACTTC	CAWNQGASYEQYF
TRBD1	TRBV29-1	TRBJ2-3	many	TGCAGCGTTGGGGGACAGGGGGTGTCAGATACGCAGTATTTT	CSVGGQGVSDTQYF
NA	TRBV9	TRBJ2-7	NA	TGTGCCAGCAGCGTAGGTCTATCCTACGAGCAGTACTTC	CASSVGLSYEQYF
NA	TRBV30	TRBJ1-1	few	TGTGCCTGGAGTGTGGACGGGGGACGCTTCTCCAACACTGAAGCTTTCTTT	CAWSVDGGRFSNTEAFF
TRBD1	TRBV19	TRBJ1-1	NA	TGTGCCAGTAACTTGGGGGCCGGACAGGGGTTGGCTGAAGCTTTCTTT	CASNLGAGQGLAEAFF
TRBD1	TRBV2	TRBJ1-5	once	TGTGCCAGCGGACAGGTTAATCAGCCCCAGCATTTT	CASGQVNQPQHF
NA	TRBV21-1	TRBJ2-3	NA	TGTGCCAGCAGCAATGAGTGGAGCTCCACAGATACGCAGTATTTT	CASSNEWSSTDTQYF
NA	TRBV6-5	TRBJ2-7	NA	TGTGCCAGCAGTGCGGATGGCAGACCTCTCGAGCAGTACTTC	CASSADGRPLEQYF
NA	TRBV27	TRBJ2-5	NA	TGTGCCAGCAGGCCCGGAGGGATTCATGAGACCCAGTACTTC	CASRPGGIHETQYF
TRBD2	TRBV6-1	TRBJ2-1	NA	TGTGCCAGCAGGCGAGCGGGGACCTCCTACAATGAGCAGTTCTTC	CASRRAGTSYNEQFF
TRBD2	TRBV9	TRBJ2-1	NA	TGTGCCAGCAGCTTCGGACTAGAAAACACGGGTGAGCAGTTCTTC	CASSFGLENTGEQFF
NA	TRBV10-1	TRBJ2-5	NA	TGCGCCAGCAGTGAGAGAGAAGAGACCCAGTACTTC	CASSEREETQYF
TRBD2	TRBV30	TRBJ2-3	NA	TGTGCCTGGGGGGGACTAGCGAGTAGCACAGATACGCAGTATTTT	CAWGGLASSTDTQYF
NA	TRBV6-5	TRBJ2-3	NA	TGTGCCAGCAGTTACGGGACTGGGATACTAGATACGCAGTATTTT	CASSYGTGILDTQYF
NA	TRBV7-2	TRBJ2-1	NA	TGTGCCAGCAGCTTAGCCCCAACTAGCTCCTACAATGAGCAGTTCTTC	CASSLAPTSSYNEQFF
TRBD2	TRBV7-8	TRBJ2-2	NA	TGTGCCAGCAGCTCCAGGATGGGGAGGGATGCCGGGGAGCTGTTTTTT	CASSSRMGRDAGELFF
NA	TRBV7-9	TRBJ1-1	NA	TGTGCCAGCAGCTTAGGGGCAGGGTTGACGAACACTGAAGCTTTCTTT	CASSLGAGLTNTEAFF
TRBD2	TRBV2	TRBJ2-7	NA	TGTGCCAGCAGCGGAGGGGTGGGGGGGGCCTACGAGCAGTACTTC	CASSGGVGGAYEQYF
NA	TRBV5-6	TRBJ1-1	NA	TGTGCCAGCAGCTTGGCAGCAGGTACGAACACTGAAGCTTTCTTT	CASSLAAGTNTEAFF
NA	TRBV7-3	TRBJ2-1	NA	TGTGCCAGCAGCTTTTCTTCGGATGGGGGCGGAGTCGATGAGCAGTTCTTC	CASSFSSDGGGVDEQFF
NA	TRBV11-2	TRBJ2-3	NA	TGTGCCAGCACAGTGGCTAGCACAGATACGCAGTATTTT	CASTVASTDTQYF
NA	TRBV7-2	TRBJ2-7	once	TGTGCCAGCAGCTTTGGGCCTTCCTACGAGCAGTACTTC	CASSFGPSYEQYF
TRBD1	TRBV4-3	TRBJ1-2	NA	TGCGCCAGCAGCCAAGATACTAGGACAGGGGTGGTGGGCTATGGCTACACCTTC	CASSQDTRTGVVGYGYTF